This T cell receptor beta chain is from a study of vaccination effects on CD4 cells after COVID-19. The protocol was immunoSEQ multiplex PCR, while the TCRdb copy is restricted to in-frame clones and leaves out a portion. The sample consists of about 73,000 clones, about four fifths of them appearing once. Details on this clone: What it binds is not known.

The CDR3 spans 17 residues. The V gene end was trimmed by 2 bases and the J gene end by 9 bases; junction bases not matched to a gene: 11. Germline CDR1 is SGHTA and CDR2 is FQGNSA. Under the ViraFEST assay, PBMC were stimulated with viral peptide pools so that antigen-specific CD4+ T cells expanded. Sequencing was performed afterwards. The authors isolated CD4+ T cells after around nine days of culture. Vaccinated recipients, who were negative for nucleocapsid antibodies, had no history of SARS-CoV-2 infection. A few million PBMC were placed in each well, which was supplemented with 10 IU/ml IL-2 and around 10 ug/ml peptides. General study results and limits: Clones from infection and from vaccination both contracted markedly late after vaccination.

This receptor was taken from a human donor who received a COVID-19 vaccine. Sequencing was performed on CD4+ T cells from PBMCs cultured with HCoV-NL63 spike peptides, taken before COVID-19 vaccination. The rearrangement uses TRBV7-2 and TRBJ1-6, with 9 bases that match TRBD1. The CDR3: CASSLRNRGRGGSPLHF. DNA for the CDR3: TGTGCCAGCAGCTTACGAAACAGGGGGCGCGGGGGTTCACCCCTCCACTTT.